This T cell receptor beta chain stems from a study of identical twins listed by TCRdb under 2016. Regarding the study in general: TCR alpha and beta repertoires from monozygotic twins, unrelated adults of various ages and cord blood were deep-sequenced to test whether fetal clonotypes persist. To rule out contamination, replicate twin experiments were performed at different times with different library preparation protocols.

The receptor library was made with 5' RACE. Sequencer: Illumina HiSeq 2000. Template switching introduced a universal primer binding site; the final cDNA contained a unique molecular identifier, enabling accurate counting of TCR cDNA molecules. Specific primers in the conserved constant-segment region were used to synthesize first-strand cDNA for the TCR alpha and beta chains. To control for contamination, every cDNA library carried two barcodes: a SMART-Mk sample barcode plus Illumina barcodes. TruSeq adapter sequences and Illumina sample barcodes were added in two successive PCR steps. Sequencing of the TCR alpha and beta cDNA libraries was done on the Illumina HiSeq platform using custom primers. In the paper's pipeline: MiGEC processed the raw reads to extract unique molecular identifiers, while MiXCR was used to determine the CDR3 positions. Recombination models were inferred per individual with the repgenHMM and IGoR tools using an EM algorithm. The analysis of shared clonotypes was done with the tcR package in R, with sharing normalized by the product of cloneset sizes. To study raw recombination without the effects of thymic and clonal selection, out-of-frame nonproductive sequences were analyzed. TCRdb trimmed the raw reads at Q25, called clones with MiXCR and kept productive beta chains. Rows are unified per CDR3 protein, each entry keeping the most common DNA and genes. These V and J calls are TCRdb output, not the study's own analysis. Across this sample there are around 450,000 distinct CDR3 sequences, with more than 13% seen only once. The ten largest clones represent 0.52% of the sample.

Only healthy Caucasian donors were included. Three pairs of female monozygotic twins, all aged 18 to 29 years, were included in the twin cohort. Positive isolation kits from Invitrogen were used to isolate the CD4+ and CD8+ T cell populations. The CDR3 starts with the cysteine, ends with the phenylalanine, and has 14 residues. Solely the CDR3 DNA is kept, with 42 bases framed from the first base. The junction carries 21 bases between V and J, which are trimmed by 3 bases and 9 bases respectively. CDR1 and CDR2 are drawn from the germline V gene (reference sequence): DFQATT, SNEGSKA. This clonotype was seen only a few times. What antigen it recognizes has not been identified. Per-nucleotide qualities are absent, and no much larger clonotype sits a single base away. Results the study describes overall, beyond this receptor: Conclusions relied on cross-sectional statistical analysis, since the same donors could not be followed over many years. Zero-insertion analyses could be partly confounded by invariant T cells such as MAIT and iNKT, though diverse VJ usage argued against such confounding for most clonotypes. In monozygotic twins, recombination models systematically underestimated out-of-frame TCR alpha sharing, but the models matched the sharing seen between unrelated individuals. Abundant cord blood beta clonotypes had fewer insertions, young adult naive repertoires showed a similar but weaker trend, and memory repertoires showed no such trend. A weaker excess of twin sharing was found in beta out-of-frame sequences because the signal-to-noise ratio was lowered by fewer shared sequences. Out-of-frame TCR alpha sequences shared between twins showed an excess of low generation-probability sequences compared with coincidental sharing between unrelated individuals.

The same data also contributed to another study, on yellow fever vaccine responses in identical twins. As described in the second report: The authors reported that the T cell response to vaccination in identical twins appeared partly convergent and partly personalized. Focusing on identical twins, the study followed the T cell clones that responded to the vaccine, and did so with precision.

The TCR was taken from a woman between 18 and 29 years old in good health. The chain uses TRBV20-1 and TRBJ2-7; the best D guess is TRBD2, with 6 bases matching. The sequencing input was CD4+ T cells sorted from blood. The CDR3 reads as follows: CSARTRAGPVMQYF. The bases are TGCAGTGCTAGGACCCGGGCGGGGCCCGTAATGCAGTACTTC.